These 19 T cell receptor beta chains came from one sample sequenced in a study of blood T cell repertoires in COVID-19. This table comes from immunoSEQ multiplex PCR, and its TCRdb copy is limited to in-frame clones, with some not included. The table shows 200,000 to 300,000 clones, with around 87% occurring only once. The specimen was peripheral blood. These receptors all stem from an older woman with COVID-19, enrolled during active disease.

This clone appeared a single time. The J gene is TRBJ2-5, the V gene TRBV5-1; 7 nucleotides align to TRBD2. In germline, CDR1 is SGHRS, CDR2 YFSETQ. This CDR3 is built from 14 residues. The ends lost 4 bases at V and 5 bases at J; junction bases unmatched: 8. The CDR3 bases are TGCGCCAGCAGCCGGGAGGAGAGTTCCGAGACCCAGTACTTC. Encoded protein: CASSREESSETQYF.

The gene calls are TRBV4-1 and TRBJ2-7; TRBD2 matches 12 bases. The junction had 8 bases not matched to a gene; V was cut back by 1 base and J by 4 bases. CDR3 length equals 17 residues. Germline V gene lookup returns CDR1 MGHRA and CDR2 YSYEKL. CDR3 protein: CASSQGVLGLAGYEQYF. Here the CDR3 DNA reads TGCGCCAGCAGCCAAGGGGTTTTAGGACTAGCGGGGTACGAGCAGTACTTC.

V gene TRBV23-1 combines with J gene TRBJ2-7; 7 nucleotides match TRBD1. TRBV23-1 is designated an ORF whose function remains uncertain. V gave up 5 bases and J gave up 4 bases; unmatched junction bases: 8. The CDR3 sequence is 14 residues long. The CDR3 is CASSFEGARYEQYF. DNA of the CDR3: TGCGCCAGCAGTTTCGAGGGGGCTCGGTACGAGCAGTACTTC.

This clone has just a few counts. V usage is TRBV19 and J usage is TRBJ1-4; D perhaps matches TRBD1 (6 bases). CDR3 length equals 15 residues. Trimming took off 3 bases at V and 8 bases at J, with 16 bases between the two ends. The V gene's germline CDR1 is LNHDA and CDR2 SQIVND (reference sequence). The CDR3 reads CASSIGFQGREKLFF. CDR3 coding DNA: TGTGCCAGTAGTATCGGTTTCCAGGGGCGAGAAAAACTGTTTTTT.

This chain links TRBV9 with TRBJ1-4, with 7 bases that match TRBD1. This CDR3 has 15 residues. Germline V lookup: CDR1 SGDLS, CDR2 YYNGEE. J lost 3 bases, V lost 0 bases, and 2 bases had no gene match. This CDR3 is CASSVAGQPNEKLFF. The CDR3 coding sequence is TGTGCCAGCAGCGTAGCGGGACAGCCTAATGAAAAACTGTTTTTT. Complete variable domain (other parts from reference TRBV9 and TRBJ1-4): DSGVTQTPKHLITATGQRVTLRCSPRSGDLSVYWYQQSLDQGLQFLIQYYNGEERAKGNILERFSAQQFPDLHSELNLSSLELGDSALYFCASSVAGQPNEKLFFGSGTQLSVL.

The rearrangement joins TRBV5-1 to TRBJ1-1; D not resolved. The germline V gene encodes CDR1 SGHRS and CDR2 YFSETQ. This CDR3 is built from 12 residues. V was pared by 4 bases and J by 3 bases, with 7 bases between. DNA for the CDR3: TGCGCCAGCAGCCTGGCCGACACTGAAGCTTTCTTT. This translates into CASSLADTEAFF.

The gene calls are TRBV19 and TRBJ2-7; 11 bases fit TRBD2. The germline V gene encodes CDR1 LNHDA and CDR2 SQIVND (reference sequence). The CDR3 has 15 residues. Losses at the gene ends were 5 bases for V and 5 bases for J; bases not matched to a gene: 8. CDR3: CASSYSGRATHEQYF. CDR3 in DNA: TGTGCCAGTAGTTATAGCGGGAGGGCCACTCACGAGCAGTACTTC.

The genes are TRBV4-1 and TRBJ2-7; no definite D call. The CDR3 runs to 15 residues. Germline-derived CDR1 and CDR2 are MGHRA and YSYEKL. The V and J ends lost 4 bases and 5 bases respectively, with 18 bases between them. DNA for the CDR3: TGCGCCAGCAGCCTGCGACTCGACCCCATGGACGAGCAGTACTTC. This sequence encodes CASSLRLDPMDEQYF.

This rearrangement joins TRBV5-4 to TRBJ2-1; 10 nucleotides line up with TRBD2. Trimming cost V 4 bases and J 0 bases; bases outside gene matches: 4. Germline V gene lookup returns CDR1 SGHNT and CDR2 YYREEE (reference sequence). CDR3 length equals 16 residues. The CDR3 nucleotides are TGTGCCAGCAGCGTCCCTAGCGGGAGCTCCTACAATGAGCAGTTCTTC. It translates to CASSVPSGSSYNEQFF.

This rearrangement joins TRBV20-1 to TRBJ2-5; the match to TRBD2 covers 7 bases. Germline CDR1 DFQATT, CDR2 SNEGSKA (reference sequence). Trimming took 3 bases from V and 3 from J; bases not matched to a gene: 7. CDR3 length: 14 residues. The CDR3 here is CSASEGLAEETQYF. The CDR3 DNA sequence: TGCAGTGCTAGTGAAGGGCTAGCGGAAGAGACCCAGTACTTC.

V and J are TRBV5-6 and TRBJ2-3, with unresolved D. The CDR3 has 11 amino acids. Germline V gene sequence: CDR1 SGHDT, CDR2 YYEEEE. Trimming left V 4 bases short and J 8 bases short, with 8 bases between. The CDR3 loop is CASSPLGTQYF. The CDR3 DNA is TGTGCCAGCAGCCCCCTAGGTACGCAGTATTTT.

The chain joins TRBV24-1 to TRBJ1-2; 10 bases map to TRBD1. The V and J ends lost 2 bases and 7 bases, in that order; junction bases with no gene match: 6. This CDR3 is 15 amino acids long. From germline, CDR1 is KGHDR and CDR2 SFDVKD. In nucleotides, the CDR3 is TGTGCCACCAGTGATTCCGACAGGGGGCTAAGTGGCTACACCTTC. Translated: CATSDSDRGLSGYTF.

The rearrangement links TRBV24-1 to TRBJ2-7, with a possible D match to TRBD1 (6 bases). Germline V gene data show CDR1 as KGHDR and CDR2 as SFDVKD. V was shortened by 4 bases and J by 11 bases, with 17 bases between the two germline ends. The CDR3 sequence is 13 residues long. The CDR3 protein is CATSDPGHAKEYF. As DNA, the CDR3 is TGTGCCACCAGTGACCCGGGACACGCAAAGGAGTACTTC.

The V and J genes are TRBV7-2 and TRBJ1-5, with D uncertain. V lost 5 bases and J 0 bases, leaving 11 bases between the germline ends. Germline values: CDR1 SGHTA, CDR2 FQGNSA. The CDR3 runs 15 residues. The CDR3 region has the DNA TGTGCCAGCAGCCCCCTGTTTATTAGCAATCAGCCCCAGCATTTT. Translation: CASSPLFISNQPQHF.

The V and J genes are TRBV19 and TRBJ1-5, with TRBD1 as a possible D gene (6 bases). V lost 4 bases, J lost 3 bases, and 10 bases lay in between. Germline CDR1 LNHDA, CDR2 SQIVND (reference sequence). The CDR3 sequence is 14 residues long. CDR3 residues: CASSTGQTNQPQHF. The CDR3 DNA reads TGTGCCAGTAGTACTGGACAGACCAATCAGCCCCAGCATTTT. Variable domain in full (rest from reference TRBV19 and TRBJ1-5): DGGITQSPKYLFRKEGQNVTLSCEQNLNHDAMYWYRQDPGQGLRLIYYSQIVNDFQKGDIAEGYSVSREKKESFPLTVTSAQKNPTAFYLCASSTGQTNQPQHFGDGTRLSIL.

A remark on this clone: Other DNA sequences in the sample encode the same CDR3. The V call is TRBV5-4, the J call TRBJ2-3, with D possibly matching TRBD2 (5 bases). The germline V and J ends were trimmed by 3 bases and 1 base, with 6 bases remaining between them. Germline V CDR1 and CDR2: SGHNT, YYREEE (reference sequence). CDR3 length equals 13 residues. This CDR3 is CASSWGGTDTQYF. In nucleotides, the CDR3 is TGTGCCAGCAGCTGGGGAGGCACAGATACGCAGTATTTT.

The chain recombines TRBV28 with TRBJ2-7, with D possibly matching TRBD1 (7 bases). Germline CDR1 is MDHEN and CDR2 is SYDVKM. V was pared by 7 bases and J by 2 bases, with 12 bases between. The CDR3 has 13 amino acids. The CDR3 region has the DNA TGTGCCAGCACCGCGGGACAGACCTACGAGCAGTACTTC. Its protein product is CASTAGQTYEQYF.

This CDR3 reads CASSSGAEAFF. Here the CDR3 DNA reads TGTGCCAGCTCCTCAGGGGCTGAAGCTTTCTTT. The genes are TRBV18 and TRBJ1-1, with a tentative D call TRBD1 (6 bases). This CDR3 is built from 11 residues. Germline lookup yields CDR1 KGHSH and CDR2 LQKENI. Trimming shortened V by 6 bases and J by 6 bases, and 8 bases separated the two germline ends.

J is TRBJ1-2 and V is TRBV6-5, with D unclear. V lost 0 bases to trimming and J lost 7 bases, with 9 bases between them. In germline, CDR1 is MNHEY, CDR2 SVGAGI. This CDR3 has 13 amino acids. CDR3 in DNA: TGTGCCAGCAGTTACTCGACGCGAGGTGGCTACACCTTC. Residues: CASSYSTRGGYTF.